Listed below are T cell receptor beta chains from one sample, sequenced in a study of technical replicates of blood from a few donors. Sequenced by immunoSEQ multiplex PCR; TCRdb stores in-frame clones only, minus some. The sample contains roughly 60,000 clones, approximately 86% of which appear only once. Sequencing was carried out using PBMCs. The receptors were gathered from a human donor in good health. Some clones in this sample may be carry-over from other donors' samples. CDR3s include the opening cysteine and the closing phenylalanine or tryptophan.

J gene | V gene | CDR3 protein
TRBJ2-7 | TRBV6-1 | CASSEVGLAGTYEQYF
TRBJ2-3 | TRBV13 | CASSLSVGQGAADTQYF
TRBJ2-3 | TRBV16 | CASSQPGWVQYF
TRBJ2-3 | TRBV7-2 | CASSQGTGHDTQYF
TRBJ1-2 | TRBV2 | CASSPTNTQGEATF
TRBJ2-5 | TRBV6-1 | CASSEFPGQGETQYF
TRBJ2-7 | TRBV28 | CASRGVGGFHEQYF
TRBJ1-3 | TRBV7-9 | CATDRGQGTGNTIYF
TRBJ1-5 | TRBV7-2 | CASSLWGPLQPQHF
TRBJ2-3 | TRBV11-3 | CASSLGGSPDTQYF
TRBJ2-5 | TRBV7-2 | CASSLDSWRVETQYF
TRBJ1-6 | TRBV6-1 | CASSGQARGNSPLHF
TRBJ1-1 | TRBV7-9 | CASSPQGYLEAFF
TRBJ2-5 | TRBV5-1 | CASSLDIRETQYF
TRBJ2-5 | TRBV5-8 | CASSLTGTSQETQYF
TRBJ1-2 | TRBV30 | CAWTTDSYGYTF
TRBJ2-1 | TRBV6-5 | CASSFRRNNEQFF
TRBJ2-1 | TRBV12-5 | CASGPDSWQFF
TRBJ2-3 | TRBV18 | CASSPGQGWTDTQYF
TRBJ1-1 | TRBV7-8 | CASSSFKRVNTEAFF
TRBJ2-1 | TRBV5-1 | CASSAGRQPRTNNEQFF
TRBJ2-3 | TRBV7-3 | CASSLGSGSVSDTQYF
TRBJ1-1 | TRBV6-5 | CASSYSGIRVAEAFF
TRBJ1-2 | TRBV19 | CASNPDRSGYGYTF
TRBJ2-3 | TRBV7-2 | CASSPRQSPSTQYF
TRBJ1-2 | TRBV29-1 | CSADRLGYGYTF
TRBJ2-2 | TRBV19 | CASRGGGWTGELFF
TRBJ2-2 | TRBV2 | CASRGLVGTGELFF
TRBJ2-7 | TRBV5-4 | CASSSSRDSAYEQYF
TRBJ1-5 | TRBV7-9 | CASSLGGRYSNQPQHF
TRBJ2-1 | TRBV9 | CASSAGGLYNEQFF
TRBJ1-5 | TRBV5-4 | CASSLGQNQPQHF
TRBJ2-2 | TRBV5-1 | CASSLAAGAGAATGELFF
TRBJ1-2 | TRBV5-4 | CASSLYPQGVRLSRYGYTF
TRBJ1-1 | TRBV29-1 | CSVEQTGTGVTEAFF
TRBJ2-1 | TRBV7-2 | CASSHPGRGRATGTEQFF
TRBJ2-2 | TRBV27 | CASSLLRPYSSGSRTGELFF
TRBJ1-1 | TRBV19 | CASSRGPEAFF
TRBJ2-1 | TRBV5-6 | CASSLAALAGREQFF
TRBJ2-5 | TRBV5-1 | CASSSEAASGETQYF
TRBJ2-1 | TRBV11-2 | CASSLGGGTGQFF
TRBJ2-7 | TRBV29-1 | CSVPGQGVGQYF
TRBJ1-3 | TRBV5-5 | CASSPLRTGTGNTIYF
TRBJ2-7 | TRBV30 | CAWQRDIYEQYF
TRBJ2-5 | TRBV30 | CAWSRQGETQYF
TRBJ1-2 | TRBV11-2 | CASTRQGMDGYTF
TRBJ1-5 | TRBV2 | CASSGQSNQPQHF
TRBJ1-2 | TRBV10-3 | CAISGDGGPHYGYTF